A single sample gave rise to the 11 T cell receptor beta chains below, sequenced in a study of blood T cell repertoires in COVID-19. Libraries were prepared by immunoSEQ multiplex PCR; TCRdb keeps only in-frame clonotypes and omits some of them. The data show about 270,000 clones, roughly 85% seen once. The sequencing input was peripheral blood. These receptors all come from a woman in her seventies with acute or convalescent COVID-19.

The chain links TRBV3-1 (or the pseudogene TRBV3-2) to TRBJ1-2; TRBD1 matches at 7 bases. After removal of 4 bases from V and 1 base from J, the junction contained 18 bases not matched to a gene. Germline CDR1 reads LGHDT; CDR2 reads YNNKEL (reference sequence). The CDR3 loop spans 19 amino acids. CDR3 nucleotide sequence: TGTGCCAGCAGCCGTTGGGACAGTCCCTCCACTAATTATAACTATGGCTACACCTTC. Translating gives CASSRWDSPSTNYNYGYTF.

This clone was detected a few times. V and J are TRBV7-9 and TRBJ1-3; the match to TRBD1 covers 8 bases. V gave up 7 bases and J gave up 0 bases; unmatched junction bases: 5. The CDR3 is made up of 15 amino acids. The V gene's germline CDR1 is SEHNR and CDR2 FQNEAQ (reference sequence). The CDR3 region is CASIQGDGSGNTIYF. As DNA, the CDR3 is TGTGCCAGCATACAGGGGGACGGCTCTGGAAACACCATATATTTT.

The J gene is TRBJ2-5, the V gene TRBV5-1; D possibly corresponds to TRBD2 (7 bases). Trimming shortened V by 6 bases and J by 5 bases, and 20 bases separated the two germline ends. Germline V CDR1 and CDR2: SGHRS, YFSETQ. This CDR3 has 15 residues. The DNA for the CDR3 is TGCGCCAGCACCCCCAAACGGGGGGCGGTGGAGACCCAGTACTTC. It is translated as CASTPKRGAVETQYF.

The chain carries TRBV2 and TRBJ2-3, with 16 bases lining up with TRBD2. V lost 7 bases, J lost 7 bases, and 8 bases stayed unmatched. This CDR3 has 16 residues. Germline CDR1 and CDR2: SNHLY and FYNNEI. The CDR3 sequence: CASTPGLAGGLNTQYF. As DNA, the CDR3 is TGTGCCAGCACACCGGGACTAGCGGGGGGGCTAAATACGCAGTATTTT.

This rearrangement joins TRBV3-1 (or the pseudogene TRBV3-2) to TRBJ2-1; D not resolved. The CDR3 runs 14 residues. Germline CDR1 reads LGHDT; CDR2 reads YNNKEL (reference sequence). V lost 0 bases and J 3 bases, leaving 6 bases between the germline ends. This chain's CDR3 is CASSQEALYNEQFF. DNA of the CDR3: TGTGCCAGCAGCCAAGAGGCTCTCTACAATGAGCAGTTCTTC.

The gene calls are TRBV6-5 and TRBJ1-6; 7 bases align to TRBD1. Germline V lookup: CDR1 MNHEY, CDR2 SVGAGI. With 8 bases clipped from V and 12 bases from J, the junction kept 13 bases outside the gene matches. This CDR3 spans 14 amino acids. The CDR3 DNA sequence: TGTGCCAGCGGCTTACAGGGGCCCCAGCGACCCCTCCACTTT. This encodes CASGLQGPQRPLHF.

The J gene is TRBJ2-5, the V gene TRBV18; a possible D gene is TRBD1 (6 bases). The CDR3 has 13 residues. Trimming took off 3 bases at V and 2 bases at J, with 7 bases between the two ends. Germline values: CDR1 KGHSH, CDR2 LQKENI. The CDR3, as DNA: TGTGCCAGCTCACCGGACAGACAAGAGACCCAGTACTTC. It translates to CASSPDRQETQYF.

This clone was seen a single time. The same CDR3 arises from other DNA sequences in this sample as well. The chain couples TRBV3-1 (or the pseudogene TRBV3-2) to TRBJ1-4, with a possible D match to TRBD1 (5 bases). This CDR3 spans 14 amino acids. CDR1 is LGHDT, CDR2 YNNKEL, per germline (reference sequence). Trimming stripped 2 bases from V and 6 bases from J, with 10 bases between. This chain's CDR3 is CASSQRGGDEKLFF. In nucleotides, the CDR3 is TGTGCCAGCAGCCAACGGGGGGGGGATGAAAAACTGTTTTTT.

This clone was counted a few times. This chain uses TRBV5-4 with TRBJ1-1; no definite D call. This CDR3 region has 15 residues. Germline CDR1 and CDR2: SGHNT and YYREEE (reference sequence). Trimming cost V 6 bases and J 0 bases, with 15 bases left between them. CDR3 region: CASTIRGFVNTEAFF. CDR3 nucleotides: TGTGCCAGCACCATCCGGGGTTTTGTGAACACTGAAGCTTTCTTT.

The chain combines TRBV12-5 with TRBJ2-5, with 13 nucleotides matching TRBD2. This CDR3 contains 15 residues. Germline V lookup: CDR1 LGHNT, CDR2 FRNRAP. Trimming cost V 5 bases and J 2 bases; bases outside gene matches: 2. The CDR3 sequence: CASGQGLAGQETQYF. In DNA, the CDR3 is TGTGCTAGTGGTCAGGGACTAGCGGGGCAAGAGACCCAGTACTTC. Drawing the rest from reference TRBV12-5 and TRBJ2-5, the complete variable domain is DARVTQTPRHKVTEMGQEVTMRCQPILGHNTVFWYRQTMMQGLELLAYFRNRAPLDDSGMPKDRFSAEMPDATLATLKIQPSEPRDSAVYFCASGQGLAGQETQYFGPGTRLLVL.

The chain employs TRBV7-2 and TRBJ2-1; 8 bases agree with TRBD2. Losses at the gene ends were 8 bases for V and 8 bases for J; bases not matched to a gene: 8. The germline gives CDR1 SGHTA, CDR2 FQGNSA. This CDR3 is built from 13 residues. The CDR3 is CASAWRGADEQFF. The CDR3 DNA reads TGTGCCAGCGCCTGGCGGGGGGCAGATGAGCAGTTCTTC.